The TCR beta chain described here comes from a study of blood T cell repertoires in COVID-19. The germline V gene has CDR1 MNHNS and CDR2 SASEGT. With 3 bases clipped from V and 6 bases from J, the junction kept 8 bases outside the gene matches. The CDR3 is 16 residues long. Generated by immunoSEQ multiplex PCR, the TCRdb table keeps only in-frame clones and is missing some. The sample gives 150,000 to 200,000 clones, over 75% of which show up once; about 0.8% is in the top ten. Sample: PBMCs or T cells enriched from blood (not recorded which). This sequence originates from a woman aged 18-29 years who had recovered from COVID-19. The V call is TRBV6-1, the J call TRBJ2-1; 10 nucleotides align to TRBD2. CDR3 sequence reads: CASSELAGANGNEQFF. The DNA for the CDR3 is TGTGCCAGCAGTGAGCTAGCGGGAGCTAACGGCAATGAGCAGTTCTTC.